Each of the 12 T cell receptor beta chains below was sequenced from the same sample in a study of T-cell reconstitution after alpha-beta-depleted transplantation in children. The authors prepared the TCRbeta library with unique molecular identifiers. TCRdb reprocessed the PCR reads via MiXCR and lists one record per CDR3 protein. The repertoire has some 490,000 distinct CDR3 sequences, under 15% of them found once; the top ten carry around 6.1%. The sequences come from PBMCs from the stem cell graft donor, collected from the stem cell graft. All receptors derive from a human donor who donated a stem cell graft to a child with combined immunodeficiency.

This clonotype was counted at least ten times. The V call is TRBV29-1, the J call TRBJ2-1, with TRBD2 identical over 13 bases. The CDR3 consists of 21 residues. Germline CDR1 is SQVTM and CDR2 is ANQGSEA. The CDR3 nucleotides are TGCAACCGAGGGGGACAGGGCCGACCCGGGACTAGCGGGATTAACTGGGATGAGCAGTTCTTC. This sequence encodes CNRGGQGRPGTSGINWDEQFF.

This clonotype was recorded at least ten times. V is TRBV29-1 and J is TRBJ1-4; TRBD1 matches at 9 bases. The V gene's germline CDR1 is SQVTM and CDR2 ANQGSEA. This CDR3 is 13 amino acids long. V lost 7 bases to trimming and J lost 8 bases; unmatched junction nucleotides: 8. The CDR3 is CSAGTGMREKLFF. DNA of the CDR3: TGCAGCGCAGGGACAGGGATGCGAGAAAAACTGTTTTTT.

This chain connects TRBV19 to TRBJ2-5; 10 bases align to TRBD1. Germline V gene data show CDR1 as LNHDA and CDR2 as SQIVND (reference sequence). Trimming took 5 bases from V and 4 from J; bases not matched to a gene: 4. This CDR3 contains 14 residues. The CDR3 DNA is TGTGCCAGTAGTCGGACAGGGGGAGGAGAGACCCAGTACTTC. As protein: CASSRTGGGETQYF.

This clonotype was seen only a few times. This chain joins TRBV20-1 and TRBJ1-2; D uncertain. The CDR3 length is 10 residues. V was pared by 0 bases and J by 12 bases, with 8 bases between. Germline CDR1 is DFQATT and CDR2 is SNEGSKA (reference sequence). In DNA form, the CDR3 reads TGCAGTGCTAGAGATAGTACAAACACCTTC. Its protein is CSARDSTNTF.

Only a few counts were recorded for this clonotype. This CDR3 is CASSLADSYTGELFF. Here the CDR3 DNA reads TGTGCCAGCAGTTTAGCGGACAGCTACACCGGGGAGCTGTTTTTT. The chain joins TRBV12-3 or TRBV12-4 to TRBJ2-2, with D maybe TRBD1 (6 bases). The CDR3 contains 15 residues. V was clipped by 0 bases and J by 3 bases, with 8 bases between them.

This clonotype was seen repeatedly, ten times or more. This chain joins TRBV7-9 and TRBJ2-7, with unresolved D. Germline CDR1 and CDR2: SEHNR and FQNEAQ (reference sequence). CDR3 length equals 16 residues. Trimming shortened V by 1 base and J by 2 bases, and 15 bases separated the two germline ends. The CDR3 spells CASSLVPDRGPYEQYF. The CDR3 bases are TGTGCCAGCAGCTTAGTCCCAGATCGCGGCCCCTACGAGCAGTACTTC.

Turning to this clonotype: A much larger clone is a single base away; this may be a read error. CDR3: CASSLRQNTGAFF. The CDR3 coding sequence is TGTGCCAGCAGCTTACGGCAGAACACTGGAGCTTTCTTT. The rearrangement links TRBV7-6 to TRBJ1-1; D not resolved. CDR1 SGHVS and CDR2 FNYEAQ come from the germline V gene. The CDR3 covers 13 residues.

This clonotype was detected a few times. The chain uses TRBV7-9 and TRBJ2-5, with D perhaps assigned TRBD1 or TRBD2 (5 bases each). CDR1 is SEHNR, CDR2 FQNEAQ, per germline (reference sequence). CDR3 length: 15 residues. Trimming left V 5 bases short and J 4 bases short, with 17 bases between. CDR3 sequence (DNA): TGTGCCAGCAGCACGGCCCTGGGACCGGGAGAGACCCAGTACTTC. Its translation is CASSTALGPGETQYF.

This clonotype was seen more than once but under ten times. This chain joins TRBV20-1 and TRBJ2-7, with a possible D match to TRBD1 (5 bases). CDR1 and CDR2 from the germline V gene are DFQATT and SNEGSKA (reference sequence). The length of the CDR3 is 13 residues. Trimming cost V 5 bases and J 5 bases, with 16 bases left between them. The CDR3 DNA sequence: TGCAGTGCTCAATCCCAGGGCTTCAACGAGCAGTACTTC. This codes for CSAQSQGFNEQYF.

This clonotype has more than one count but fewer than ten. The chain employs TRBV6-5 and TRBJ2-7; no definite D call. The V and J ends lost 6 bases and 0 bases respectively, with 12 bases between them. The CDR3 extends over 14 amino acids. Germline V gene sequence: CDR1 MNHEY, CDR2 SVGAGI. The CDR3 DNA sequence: TGTGCCAGCAGAGGCGAGAGGAGCTCCTACGAGCAGTACTTC. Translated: CASRGERSSYEQYF.

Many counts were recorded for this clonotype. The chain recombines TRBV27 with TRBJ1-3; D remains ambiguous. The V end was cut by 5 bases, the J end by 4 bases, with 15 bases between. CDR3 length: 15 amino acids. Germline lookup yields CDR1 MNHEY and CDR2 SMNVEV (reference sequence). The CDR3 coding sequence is TGTGCCAGCAGTCCCGGACTCCCCAAGGGAAACACCATATATTTT. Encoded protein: CASSPGLPKGNTIYF.

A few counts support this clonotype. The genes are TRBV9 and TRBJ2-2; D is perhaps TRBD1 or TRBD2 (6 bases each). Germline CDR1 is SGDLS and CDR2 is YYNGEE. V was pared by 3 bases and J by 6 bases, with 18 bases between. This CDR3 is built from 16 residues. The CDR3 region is CASSEGGDRRAGELFF. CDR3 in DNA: TGTGCCAGCAGCGAAGGCGGTGACAGGAGGGCCGGGGAGCTGTTTTTT.